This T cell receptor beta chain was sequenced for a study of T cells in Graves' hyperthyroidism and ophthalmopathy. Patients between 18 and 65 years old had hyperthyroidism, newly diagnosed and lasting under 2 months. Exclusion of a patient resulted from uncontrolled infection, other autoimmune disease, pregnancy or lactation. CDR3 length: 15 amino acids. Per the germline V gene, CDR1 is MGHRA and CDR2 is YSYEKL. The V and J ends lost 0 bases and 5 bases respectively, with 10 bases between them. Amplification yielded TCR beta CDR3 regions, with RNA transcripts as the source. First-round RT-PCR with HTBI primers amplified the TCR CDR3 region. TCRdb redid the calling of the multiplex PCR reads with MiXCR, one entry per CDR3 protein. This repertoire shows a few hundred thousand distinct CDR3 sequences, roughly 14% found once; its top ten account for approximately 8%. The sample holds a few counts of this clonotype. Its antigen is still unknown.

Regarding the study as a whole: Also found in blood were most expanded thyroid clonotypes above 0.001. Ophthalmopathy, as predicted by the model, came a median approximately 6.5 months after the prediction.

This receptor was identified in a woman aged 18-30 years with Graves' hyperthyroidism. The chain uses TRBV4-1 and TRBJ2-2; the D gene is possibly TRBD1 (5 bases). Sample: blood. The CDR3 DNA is TGCGCCAGCAGCCAAGAAGGAAGGGGAACCGGGGAGCTGTTTTTT. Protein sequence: CASSQEGRGTGELFF.